The 22 T cell receptor beta chains listed next were all sequenced from one sample in a study of post-analysis software for immune sequencing data. The library was made from cDNA and included unique molecular identifiers. TCRdb used MiXCR to reprocess the PCR reads, holding one entry per CDR3 protein. The table has 150,000 to 200,000 distinct CDR3 sequences, roughly 35% seen once. Sample: blood, taken after autologous hematopoietic stem cell transplantation. Receptor source: a girl between 10 and 17 years old with multiple sclerosis.

There are many counts of this clonotype. The rearrangement joins TRBV20-1 to TRBJ2-3; 7 bases map to TRBD2. This CDR3 region has 15 residues. Germline assignment: CDR1 DFQATT and CDR2 SNEGSKA (reference sequence). V dropped 0 bases and J dropped 8; count of bases not matched to a gene: 11. DNA for the CDR3: TGCAGTGCTAGAGATTGGGAGGGATCTCGGGGTACGCAGTATTTT. Translating it yields CSARDWEGSRGTQYF.

To note about this clonotype: A read error may produce the germline difference seen at one junction end. J is TRBJ2-7 and V is TRBV2; 12 bases match TRBD2. The CDR3 is made up of 15 amino acids. CDR1 is SNHLY, CDR2 FYNNEI, per germline. DNA for the CDR3: TGTGCCAGCAGGGAACTAGCGGGAGGCACCTACGGGCAGTACTTC. It encodes CASRELAGGTYGQYF. The full variable domain, with the rest looked up from reference TRBV2 and TRBJ2-7, is EPEVTQTPSHQVTQMGQEVILRCVPISNHLYFYWYRQILGQKVEFLVSFYNNEISEKSEIFDDQFSVERPDGSNFTLKIRSTKLEDSAMYFCASRELAGGTYGQYFGPGTRLTVT.

The chain links TRBV6-5 to TRBJ2-7; perhaps TRBD2 as D (7 bases). TRBJ2-4 explains the end of the DNA better; the J call may be wrong. The germline V gene has CDR1 MNHEY and CDR2 SVGAGI. The CDR3 spans 14 residues. The CDR3 loop is CASIRGGAGNIQYF. The CDR3, as DNA: TGTGCCAGCATACGAGGGGGGGCCGGAAACATTCAGTACTTC.

This clonotype showed up just a few times. The J gene is TRBJ2-3, the V gene TRBV5-1, with D perhaps TRBD1 (5 bases). Germline V CDR1 and CDR2: SGHRS, YFSETQ. The CDR3 is 16 residues long. Between the trimmed V and J ends, which lost 6 bases and 2 bases, there was a span of 19 bases. The CDR3 region is CASNPSGRVATDTQYF. CDR3 DNA: TGCGCCAGCAACCCCTCGGGCAGGGTCGCCACAGATACGCAGTATTTT.

The V call is TRBV28, the J call TRBJ2-1; D is possibly TRBD2 (6 bases). The length of the CDR3 is 15 residues. V lost 7 bases and J lost 5, with 18 bases in between. The V gene's germline CDR1 is MDHEN and CDR2 SYDVKM. CDR3 in amino acids: CASNPLFGGNNEQFF. CDR3 bases: TGTGCCAGCAATCCCCTATTTGGAGGGAACAATGAGCAGTTCTTC.

This clonotype has ten or more counts. The chain employs TRBV6-2 or TRBV6-3 and TRBJ2-3; 10 bases fit TRBD1. Trimming removed 2 bases from V and 4 bases from J; junction bases left unmatched: 0. Per germline, CDR1 MNHEY and CDR2 SVGEGT. The CDR3 runs 14 residues. DNA for the CDR3: TGTGCCAGCAGTTACGGACAGGGGGCAGATACGCAGTATTTT. This sequence encodes CASSYGQGADTQYF.

There are a few counts of this clonotype. The V gene is TRBV27, the J gene TRBJ1-2; D perhaps matches TRBD1 (5 bases). CDR1 is MNHEY, CDR2 SMNVEV, per germline (reference sequence). The CDR3 is 15 residues long. Deletions cut 0 bases from V and 8 bases from J, with 16 bases between. For the CDR3, the DNA is TGTGCCAGCAGTTTATCGGGGCAGACATTGGGCGGCTACACCTTC. It codes for CASSLSGQTLGGYTF.

The V gene is TRBV15, the J gene TRBJ2-1; D is possibly TRBD2 (5 bases). This CDR3 contains 14 residues. Germline CDR1 reads LNHNV; CDR2 reads YYDKDF (reference sequence). Deletions cut 5 bases from V and 6 bases from J, with 14 bases between. The CDR3, as DNA: TGTGCCACCAGCGGGAGCGTATTCGTCAATGAGCAGTTCTTC. This encodes CATSGSVFVNEQFF.

V usage is TRBV20-1 and J usage is TRBJ1-2; TRBD1 matches at 9 bases. V was clipped by 8 bases and J by 5 bases; unmatched bases: 18. This CDR3 has 16 residues. Per germline, CDR1 DFQATT and CDR2 SNEGSKA (reference sequence). The CDR3 is CSFGNPGQGRPYGYTF. CDR3 in DNA: TGCAGTTTTGGGAATCCGGGACAGGGTCGACCATATGGCTACACCTTC.

V and J are TRBV7-9 and TRBJ2-3, with 7 bases identical to TRBD1. J gave up 4 bases and V 3 bases, and 7 bases lay outside the gene matches. Looked up from germline, CDR1 is SEHNR and CDR2 is FQNEAQ (reference sequence). The CDR3 contains 15 residues. CDR3 sequence (DNA): TGTGCCAGCAGCTTTCTGACAGGGACCTCAGATACGCAGTATTTT. Translation gives CASSFLTGTSDTQYF.

To note about this clonotype: The conserved final phenylalanine or tryptophan is absent from the CDR3, which likely points to a read error. V gene TRBV7-2 combines with J gene TRBJ2-3, with D unresolved. V lost 7 bases and J 0 bases, leaving 11 bases between the germline ends. Germline CDR1 SGHTA, CDR2 FQGNSA. CDR3 length equals 14 residues. CDR3 region: CASTRPDSTDTQYV. In nucleotides, the CDR3 is TGTGCCAGCACCCGACCGGACAGCACAGATACGCAGTATGTT.

V gene TRBV28 combines with J gene TRBJ1-1; 8 nucleotides align to TRBD1. Germline CDR1 MDHEN, CDR2 SYDVKM. This CDR3 is 15 amino acids long. V lost 8 bases, J lost 0 bases, and 8 bases stayed unmatched. DNA of the CDR3: TGTGCCAGCTTCGGGACAGGATTCTTGAACACTGAAGCTTTCTTT. Translation gives CASFGTGFLNTEAFF.

The chain combines TRBV15 with TRBJ2-5; D may be TRBD2 (7 bases). The CDR3 covers 14 residues. Germline V CDR1 and CDR2: LNHNV, YYDKDF (reference sequence). Deletions cut 5 bases from V and 1 base from J, with 11 bases between. CDR3 protein: CATSPRGAQETQYF. In nucleotides, the CDR3 is TGTGCCACCAGCCCCCGGGGGGCCCAAGAGACCCAGTACTTC.

The V and J genes are TRBV7-2 and TRBJ2-1, with 7 bases aligning to TRBD2. V shed 3 bases and J 9 bases; nucleotides not matched to a gene: 8. The V gene's germline CDR1 is SGHTA and CDR2 FQGNSA. This CDR3 is 14 amino acids long. The CDR3 region is CASSFGGTIGEQFF. The CDR3 DNA sequence: TGTGCCAGCAGCTTCGGGGGGACTATTGGTGAGCAGTTCTTC. Full variable domain (rest looked up from reference TRBV7-2 and TRBJ2-1): GAGVSQSPSNKVTEKGKDVELRCDPISGHTALYWYRQSLGQGLEFLIYFQGNSAPDKSGLPSDRFSAERTGGSVSTLTIQRTQQEDSAVYLCASSFGGTIGEQFFGPGTRLTVL.

The chain has TRBV2 and TRBJ2-3, with 7 bases aligning to TRBD2. Germline CDR1 is SNHLY and CDR2 is FYNNEI. Trimming at V came to 3 bases and at J to 1 base, leaving 4 bases not matched to a gene. The CDR3 is 15 residues long. The DNA of the CDR3 is TGTGCCAGCAGTGACCCAGCGGGACGCACAGATACGCAGTATTTT. Translating it yields CASSDPAGRTDTQYF.

This clonotype was picked up a small number of times. This chain connects TRBV11-2 to TRBJ2-3, with D perhaps matching TRBD2 (7 bases). This CDR3 region has 15 residues. The V gene's germline CDR1 is SGHAT and CDR2 FQNNGV. The germline V and J ends were trimmed by 1 base and 7 bases, with 15 bases remaining between them. The CDR3 region has the DNA TGTGCCAGCAGCTTAGTTTCCAGCGGGACACATACGCAGTATTTT. This codes for CASSLVSSGTHTQYF.

The rearrangement uses TRBV12-3 or TRBV12-4 and TRBJ2-3; 8 nucleotides line up with TRBD2. The CDR3 is 20 amino acids. V trimming: 3 bases; J trimming: 5 bases; junction bases outside the gene matches: 22. The CDR3 reads CASSFAPLGVSGGPGDTQYF. CDR3 sequence (DNA): TGTGCCAGCAGTTTTGCCCCCCTCGGAGTTTCGGGAGGGCCTGGAGATACGCAGTATTTT.

This sequence joins TRBV4-1 and TRBJ2-1, with 8 bases that match TRBD2. The germline CDR1 and CDR2 sequences are MGHRA and YSYEKL. This CDR3 spans 17 amino acids. Trimming removed 0 bases from V and 9 bases from J; junction bases left unmatched: 13. CDR3 sequence (DNA): TGCGCCAGCAGCCAAGATCCCGCGGGAGGACTTAGCGCTGAGCAGTTCTTC. Translated, it gives CASSQDPAGGLSAEQFF.

The chain joins TRBV29-1 to TRBJ1-2; possible D gene TRBD1, 5 bases. V shed 0 bases and J shed 5 bases, with 19 bases lying between them. CDR3 size: 16 residues. Germline V CDR1 and CDR2: SQVTM, ANQGSEA. The CDR3 nucleotides read TGCAGCGTTGAAGATACCTGGGAAGGGGCTCGGTATGGCTACACCTTC. It encodes CSVEDTWEGARYGYTF. Complete variable domain (other parts from reference TRBV29-1 and TRBJ1-2): SAVISQKPSRDICQRGTSLTIQCQVDSQVTMMFWYRQQPGQSLTLIATANQGSEATYESGFVIDKFPISRPNLTFSTLTVSNMSPEDSSIYLCSVEDTWEGARYGYTFGSGTRLTVV.

This clonotype is medium-sized (0.01 to 0.1%) in the sample. The chain links TRBV6-6 to TRBJ2-7; perhaps TRBD2 as D (6 bases). V was pared by 5 bases and J by 6 bases, with 17 bases between. The CDR3 is 14 amino acids. Germline values: CDR1 MNHNY, CDR2 SVGAGI (reference sequence). CDR3 DNA sequence: TGTGCCAGCAGTGATACCGGGGGTAACGTCGAGCAGTACTTC. Its protein is CASSDTGGNVEQYF.

V and J are TRBV20-1 and TRBJ2-7, with TRBD1 matching over 10 bases. TRBJ2-5 matches the DNA end more closely, so the J call is doubtful. The CDR3 has 14 residues. Germline CDR1 DFQATT, CDR2 SNEGSKA (reference sequence). The CDR3 here is CSARVDRGWETQYF. Written as DNA, the CDR3 is TGCAGTGCTAGAGTGGACAGGGGGTGGGAGACCCAGTACTTC.

This clonotype was observed a single time. The rearrangement links TRBV10-3 to TRBJ1-1, with 11 nucleotides matching TRBD1. Germline V CDR1 and CDR2: ENHRY, SYGVKD. The CDR3 runs to 13 residues. V lost 7 bases to trimming and J lost 3 bases; unmatched junction nucleotides: 1. The CDR3 here is CAITGQGDTEAFF. The DNA for the CDR3 is TGTGCCATCACGGGACAGGGGGACACTGAAGCTTTCTTT.